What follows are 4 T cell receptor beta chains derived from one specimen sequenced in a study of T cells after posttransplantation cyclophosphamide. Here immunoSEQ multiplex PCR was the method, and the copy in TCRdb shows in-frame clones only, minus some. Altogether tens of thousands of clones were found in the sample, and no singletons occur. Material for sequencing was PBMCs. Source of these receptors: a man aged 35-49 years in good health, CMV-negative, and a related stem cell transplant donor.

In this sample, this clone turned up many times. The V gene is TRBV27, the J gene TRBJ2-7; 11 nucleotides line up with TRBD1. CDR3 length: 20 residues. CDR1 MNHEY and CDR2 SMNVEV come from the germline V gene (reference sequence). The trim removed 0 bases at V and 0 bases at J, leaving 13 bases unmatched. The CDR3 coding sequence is TGTGCCAGCAGTTTATCGCTCATTTCTTCGGGGACAGGGGGCTCCTACGAGCAGTACTTC. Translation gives CASSLSLISSGTGGSYEQYF.

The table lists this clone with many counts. CDR3 sequence: CASSEGTSGILSYEQYF. CDR3 DNA sequence: TGTGCCAGCAGTGAAGGGACTAGCGGGATCCTTTCCTACGAGCAGTACTTC. The chain is built from TRBV2 and TRBJ2-7; 12 bases agree with TRBD2. After removal of 1 base from V and 1 base from J, the junction contained 5 bases not matched to a gene. CDR1 SNHLY and CDR2 FYNNEI come from the germline V gene. The CDR3 length is 17 residues.

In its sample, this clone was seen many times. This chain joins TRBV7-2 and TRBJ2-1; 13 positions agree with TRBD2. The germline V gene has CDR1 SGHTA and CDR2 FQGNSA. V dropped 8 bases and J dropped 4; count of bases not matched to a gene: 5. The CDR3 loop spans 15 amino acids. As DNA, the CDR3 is TGTGCCAGCCGCCGGACTAGCGGGAGATACAATGAGCAGTTCTTC. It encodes CASRRTSGRYNEQFF.

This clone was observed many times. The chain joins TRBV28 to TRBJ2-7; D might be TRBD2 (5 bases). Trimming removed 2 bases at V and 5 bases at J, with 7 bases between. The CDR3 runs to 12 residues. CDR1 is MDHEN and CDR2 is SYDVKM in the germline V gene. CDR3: CASSLRGNEQYF. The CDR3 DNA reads TGTGCCAGCAGTTTACGGGGAAACGAGCAGTACTTC.